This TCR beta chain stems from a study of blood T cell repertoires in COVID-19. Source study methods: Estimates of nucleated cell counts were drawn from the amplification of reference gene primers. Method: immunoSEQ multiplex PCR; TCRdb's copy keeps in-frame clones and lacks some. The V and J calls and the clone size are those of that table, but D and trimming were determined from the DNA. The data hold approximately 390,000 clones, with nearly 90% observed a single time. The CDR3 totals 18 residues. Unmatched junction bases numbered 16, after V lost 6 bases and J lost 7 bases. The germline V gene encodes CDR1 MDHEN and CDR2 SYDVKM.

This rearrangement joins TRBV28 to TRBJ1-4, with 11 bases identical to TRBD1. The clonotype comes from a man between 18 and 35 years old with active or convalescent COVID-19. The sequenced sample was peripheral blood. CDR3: CASRTRDRGLILVEKLFF. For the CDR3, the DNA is TGTGCCAGCAGAACCCGGGACAGGGGGTTAATTTTGGTTGAAAAACTGTTTTTT. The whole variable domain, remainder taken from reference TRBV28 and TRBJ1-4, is DVKVTQSSRYLVKRTGEKVFLECVQDMDHENMFWYRQDPGLGLRLIYFSYDVKMKEKGDIPEGYSVSREKKERFSLILESASTNQTSMYLCASRTRDRGLILVEKLFFGSGTQLSVL.